The clone carrying this T cell receptor beta chain has more than one count but fewer than ten. Its cognate antigen is unknown. Sequencing used immunoSEQ multiplex PCR; TCRdb keeps in-frame clones, though not all of them. This table holds approximately 110,000 clones, roughly 80% found once. Time point reported: baseline pretreatment blood. Treatment given: 15 Gy SBRT to primary tumor, nephrectomy 4 weeks later. This renal cell carcinoma was of the clear cell type. This record comes from a study of radiation and T cells in renal cell carcinoma. J gave up 6 bases and V 2 bases, and 4 bases lay outside the gene matches. The CDR3 is made up of 14 amino acids. Germline V gene sequence: CDR1 MNHEY, CDR2 SVGAGI. Notes on the study in general: Top tumor clonotypes rose in blood 2 weeks post-radiation, then contracted.

The chain recombines TRBV6-5 with TRBJ1-5, with 7 positions matching TRBD1. This specimen was blood, taken from a patient whose treatment included radiotherapy and nephrectomy. This TCR was recovered from a woman aged 55-70 years with renal cell carcinoma. In DNA form, the CDR3 reads TGTGCCAGCAGTTACAGGGGGCCTAGTCAGCCCCAGCATTTT. It specifies CASSYRGPSQPQHF.